These 26 T cell receptor beta chains originate from one sample sequenced in a study of T cells in Graves' hyperthyroidism and ophthalmopathy. From RNA transcripts, TCR beta CDR3 regions were amplified. First-round RT-PCR with HTBI primers amplified the TCR CDR3 region. TCRdb recomputed calls from the multiplex PCR reads with MiXCR, one row per CDR3 protein. The table has about 59,000 distinct CDR3 sequences, under 70% seen once. Source material: blood. The receptors derive from a woman between 55 and 75 years old with Graves' ophthalmopathy.

The rearrangement joins TRBV24-1 to TRBJ1-2, with TRBD1 matching over 7 bases. The CDR3 runs to 15 residues. CDR1 and CDR2 (germline): KGHDR, SFDVKD. Trimming at V came to 7 bases and at J to 6 bases, leaving 13 bases not matched to a gene. CDR3 amino acids: CATSGAGGIKDGYTF. CDR3 nucleotide sequence: TGTGCCACCAGCGGGGCAGGGGGAATAAAGGATGGCTACACCTTC.

This clonotype was counted ten times or more. The chain carries TRBV10-3 and TRBJ2-7, with 8 nucleotides matching TRBD1. The CDR3 consists of 14 residues. The germline V gene encodes CDR1 ENHRY and CDR2 SYGVKD. Losses at the gene ends were 9 bases for V and 2 bases for J; bases not matched to a gene: 9. CDR3 loop: CAISPDRDTYEQYF. CDR3 sequence (DNA): TGTGCCATTAGCCCGGACAGGGATACCTACGAGCAGTACTTC.

This clonotype was detected ten times or more. This chain links TRBV25-1 with TRBJ2-5, with D hard to call. Trimming removed 10 bases at V and 4 bases at J, with 13 bases between. This CDR3 has 12 residues. Germline CDR1 is MGHDK and CDR2 is SYGVNS. CDR3 loop: CAIFQSRETQYF. The CDR3 DNA sequence: TGTGCCATCTTTCAGTCACGAGAGACCCAGTACTTC.

This clonotype has a count of ten or more. V is TRBV7-6 and J is TRBJ1-3; 11 bases are shared with TRBD1. The CDR3 is 16 amino acids. The trim removed 0 bases at V and 2 bases at J, leaving 0 bases unmatched. Looked up from germline, CDR1 is SGHVS and CDR2 is FNYEAQ. This chain's CDR3 is CASSLAGQGAGNTIYF. DNA for the CDR3: TGTGCCAGCAGCTTAGCGGGACAGGGGGCTGGAAACACCATATATTTT.

This clonotype was recorded many times. Since a much larger clone is just one base distant, this may be a read error. The chain combines TRBV20-1 with TRBJ2-1; 7 nucleotides line up with TRBD1. CDR3 length: 11 residues. Per germline, CDR1 DFQATT and CDR2 SNEGSKA (reference sequence). The CDR3 reads CSAGTADEQLF. As DNA, the CDR3 is TGCAGTGCTGGGACAGCGGATGAGCAGCTCTTC.

A note on this clonotype: Its ends do not fully match the called genes, so a read error is possible. This sequence joins TRBV6-1 and TRBJ2-1; 9 bases are shared with TRBD1. Germline V CDR1 and CDR2: MNHNS, SASEGT. This CDR3 has 13 residues. CDR3 DNA sequence: TGTGCCAGCAGCCGGACAGGGGAAAATGAGCAGCTCTTC. Amino acids: CASSRTGENEQLF.

This clonotype was counted many times. This chain uses TRBV19 with TRBJ2-7, with 9 bases lining up with TRBD2. Trimming removed 6 bases from V and 4 bases from J; junction bases left unmatched: 10. There are 15 residues in the CDR3. Germline V gene sequence: CDR1 LNHDA, CDR2 SQIVND (reference sequence). The CDR3 loop reads CASSDRSGSGYEQYF. CDR3 DNA sequence: TGTGCCAGTAGCGACCGTAGCGGGAGCGGATACGAGCAGTACTTC. The variable domain in full, completed from reference TRBV19 and TRBJ2-7, reads DGGITQSPKYLFRKEGQNVTLSCEQNLNHDAMYWYRQDPGQGLRLIYYSQIVNDFQKGDIAEGYSVSREKKESFPLTVTSAQKNPTAFYLCASSDRSGSGYEQYFGPGTRLTVT.

This clonotype showed up many times. V usage is TRBV7-9 and J usage is TRBJ2-7; TRBD1 matches 8 bases. This CDR3 region has 14 residues. Per germline, CDR1 SEHNR and CDR2 FQNEAQ (reference sequence). Trimming removed 1 base from V and 6 bases from J; junction bases left unmatched: 5. The CDR3 bases are TGTGCCAGCAGCTTAGAGGACAGGGCCTCCGAGCAGTACTTC. Encoded protein: CASSLEDRASEQYF.

For this clonotype: One junction end does not reproduce the germline sequence, and a read error may be involved. CDR3 amino acids: CASSQDNLGGNTEACF. The CDR3 DNA is TGCGCCAGCAGCCAAGATAATCTCGGGGGGAACACTGAAGCTTGCTTT. This sequence joins TRBV4-3 and TRBJ1-1; possibly TRBD1 for D (5 bases). Germline V lookup: CDR1 LGHNA, CDR2 YSLEER. The CDR3 extends over 16 amino acids.

Ten or more counts support this clonotype. V usage is TRBV29-1 and J usage is TRBJ2-1; D might be TRBD2 (6 bases). Germline V gene sequence: CDR1 SQVTM, CDR2 ANQGSEA. V was shortened by 3 bases and J by 4 bases, with 16 bases between the two germline ends. The CDR3 is 15 residues long. The CDR3 coding sequence is TGCAGCGTTGATTCTGCTGGGACTTCTTACAATGAGCAGTTCTTC. It yields the protein CSVDSAGTSYNEQFF.

By share, this clonotype counts as medium-sized (0.01 to 0.1%). V gene TRBV10-3 combines with J gene TRBJ1-6; no reliable D call. CDR3 length: 13 amino acids. Germline V gene data show CDR1 as ENHRY and CDR2 as SYGVKD. V lost 0 bases and J lost 9, with 6 bases in between. This CDR3 reads CAISESEASPLHF. Here the CDR3 DNA reads TGTGCCATCAGTGAGTCGGAGGCTTCACCCCTCCACTTT.

This clonotype was seen many times. The chain combines TRBV9 with TRBJ2-1, with D perhaps matching TRBD1 (7 bases). The CDR3 sequence is 17 residues long. V dropped 0 bases and J dropped 8 bases, with 21 bases sitting between them. The germline gives CDR1 SGDLS, CDR2 YYNGEE. As DNA, the CDR3 is TGTGCCAGCAGCGTAGAGGGGGCGGGAACGCTGGGGGATGAGCAGTTCTTC. Amino acids: CASSVEGAGTLGDEQFF.

The chain employs TRBV6-6 and TRBJ1-2, with 11 bases aligning to TRBD1. Germline V gives CDR1 MNHNY, CDR2 SVGAGI (reference sequence). V was clipped by 6 bases and J by 12 bases; unmatched bases: 12. The CDR3 length is 14 residues. CDR3 amino acids: CASRIGGQGAGNTF. CDR3 coding DNA: TGTGCCAGCAGAATCGGCGGACAGGGGGCTGGAAACACCTTC.

The rearrangement uses TRBV20-1 and TRBJ2-7; 14 bases match TRBD2. The germline V gene encodes CDR1 DFQATT and CDR2 SNEGSKA (reference sequence). The CDR3 is 14 amino acids. Unmatched junction bases numbered 3, after V lost 3 bases and J lost 5 bases. The CDR3 protein is CSARTSGRAHEQYF. In DNA, the CDR3 is TGCAGTGCTAGGACTAGCGGGAGGGCCCACGAGCAGTACTTC.

The gene calls are TRBV19 and TRBJ2-2, with D perhaps TRBD1 (6 bases). This CDR3 comprises 13 residues. Germline CDR1 reads LNHDA; CDR2 reads SQIVND (reference sequence). The V end lost 8 bases, the J end lost 0 bases, and 7 bases lay between the germline ends. The CDR3: CASRTANTGELFF. CDR3 nucleotide sequence: TGTGCCAGTCGGACAGCGAACACCGGGGAGCTGTTTTTT.

This clonotype was counted at least ten times. The rearrangement uses TRBV20-1 and TRBJ2-5, with TRBD1 matching 7 bases. This CDR3 comprises 15 residues. V was pared by 5 bases and J by 2 bases, with 11 bases of the junction left unmatched. Germline loops: CDR1 DFQATT, CDR2 SNEGSKA (reference sequence). The CDR3 coding sequence is TGCAGTGCTGAGAAAGGGCAGGGGGTTCAAGAGACCCAGTACTTC. It translates to CSAEKGQGVQETQYF.

This clonotype was seen ten or more times. The chain is built from TRBV28 and TRBJ1-4, with D maybe TRBD1 (5 bases). With 5 bases removed from V and 7 bases from J, the gap between germline ends came to 14 bases. The CDR3 is 14 residues long. CDR1 and CDR2 (germline): MDHEN, SYDVKM. CDR3 sequence reads: CASSNIRTFEKLFF. The CDR3, as DNA: TGTGCCAGCAGTAACATCCGGACATTTGAAAAACTGTTTTTT.

The table lists this clonotype with a few counts. The chain links TRBV29-1 to TRBJ2-2, with 14 bases that match TRBD2. The CDR3 has 15 residues. Germline loops: CDR1 SQVTM, CDR2 ANQGSEA. With 4 bases clipped from V and 4 bases from J, the junction kept 2 bases outside the gene matches. CDR3 DNA: TGCAGCGTTGTGACTAGCGGGAGGGGCACCGGGGAGCTGTTTTTT. It yields the protein CSVVTSGRGTGELFF.

This clonotype was seen repeatedly, ten times or more. A read error is possible here, since a much larger clone lies one base away. V gene TRBV24-1 combines with J gene TRBJ1-2; 10 bases align to TRBD1. Germline V gives CDR1 KGHDR, CDR2 SFDVKD. V lost 5 bases to trimming and J lost 5 bases; unmatched junction nucleotides: 4. CDR3 length equals 14 residues. The CDR3 loop is CATSGTGQGYGYTF. In DNA form, the CDR3 reads TGTGCCACCAGTGGGACGGGACAGGGGTATGGCTACACCTTC.

The chain couples TRBV28 to TRBJ1-1, with D possibly matching TRBD1 (5 bases). In germline, CDR1 is MDHEN, CDR2 SYDVKM. Trimming took off 5 bases at V and 5 bases at J, with 15 bases between the two ends. The CDR3 covers 14 residues. For the CDR3, the DNA is TGTGCCAGCAGTAGCGCCGGGACGGGGACTGAAGCTTTCTTT. Encoded protein: CASSSAGTGTEAFF.

This clonotype was detected only a few times. The chain couples TRBV7-2 to TRBJ1-4; D may be TRBD1 (6 bases). V was clipped by 7 bases and J by 5 bases, with 17 bases between them. Germline V gene sequence: CDR1 SGHTA, CDR2 FQGNSA. The CDR3 length is 15 residues. The CDR3 nucleotides are TGTGCCAGCACCGCCTTTCCAGGGGAGAATGAAAAACTGTTTTTT. Translating gives CASTAFPGENEKLFF.

On this clonotype: One end of the junction fails to match germline, which may point to a read error. The chain has TRBV7-9 and TRBJ1-2, with D maybe TRBD1 (5 bases). This CDR3 region has 13 residues. CDR1 is SEHNR and CDR2 is FQNEAQ in the germline V gene (reference sequence). CDR3 sequence: CASSSAGPYGYTF. In DNA, the CDR3 is TGTGCTAGCAGCTCGGCGGGGCCCTATGGCTACACCTTC.

Points on this clonotype: A read error may produce the germline difference seen at one junction end. As DNA, the CDR3 is TGTGCCAGCAGCTTTGCCGGGACTAGCCCCTCCTACGAGCAGTACACTGAAGCGTTCTTT. Translating it yields CASSFAGTSPSYEQYTEAFF. The rearrangement links TRBV11-2 to TRBJ1-1, with a tentative D call TRBD1 (5 bases). Germline CDR1 is SGHAT and CDR2 is FQNNGV. The CDR3 has 20 amino acids.

V usage is TRBV20-1 and J usage is TRBJ2-7, with a tentative D call TRBD1 (5 bases). The germline V and J ends were trimmed by 1 base and 4 bases, with 14 bases remaining between them. This CDR3 is built from 14 residues. Per the germline V gene, CDR1 is DFQATT and CDR2 is SNEGSKA (reference sequence). CDR3 loop: CSARVGALFYEQYF. The CDR3, as DNA: TGCAGTGCTAGAGTTGGGGCCCTCTTTTACGAGCAGTACTTC.

The V and J genes are TRBV6-5 and TRBJ1-6; TRBD1 is a possible D gene (6 bases). V shed 6 bases and J shed 10 bases, with 16 bases lying between them. Germline CDR1 is MNHEY and CDR2 is SVGAGI. The length of the CDR3 is 14 residues. The CDR3 sequence: CASRADSAASPLHF. The DNA for the CDR3 is TGTGCCAGCAGAGCGGACAGCGCAGCGTCACCCCTCCACTTT.

The V gene is TRBV7-8, the J gene TRBJ2-3, with 10 bases matching TRBD1. Germline V lookup: CDR1 SGHVS, CDR2 FQNEAQ. The CDR3 extends over 17 amino acids. The junction had 5 bases not matched to a gene; V was cut back by 2 bases and J by 0 bases. CDR3: CASSLRRTGGSTDTQYF. As DNA, the CDR3 is TGTGCCAGCAGCTTACGTCGGACAGGGGGAAGCACAGATACGCAGTATTTT.